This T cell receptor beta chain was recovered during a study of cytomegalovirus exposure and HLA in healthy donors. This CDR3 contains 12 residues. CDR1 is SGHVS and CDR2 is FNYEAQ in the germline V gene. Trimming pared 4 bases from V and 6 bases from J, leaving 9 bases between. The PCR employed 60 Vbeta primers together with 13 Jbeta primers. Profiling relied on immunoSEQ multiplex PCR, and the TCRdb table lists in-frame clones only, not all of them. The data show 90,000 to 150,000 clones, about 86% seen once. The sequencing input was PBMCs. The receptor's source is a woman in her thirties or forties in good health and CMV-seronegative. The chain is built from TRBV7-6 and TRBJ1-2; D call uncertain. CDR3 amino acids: CASSSYGNGYTF. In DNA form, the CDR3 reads TGTGCCAGCAGCTCTTACGGGAATGGCTACACCTTC.